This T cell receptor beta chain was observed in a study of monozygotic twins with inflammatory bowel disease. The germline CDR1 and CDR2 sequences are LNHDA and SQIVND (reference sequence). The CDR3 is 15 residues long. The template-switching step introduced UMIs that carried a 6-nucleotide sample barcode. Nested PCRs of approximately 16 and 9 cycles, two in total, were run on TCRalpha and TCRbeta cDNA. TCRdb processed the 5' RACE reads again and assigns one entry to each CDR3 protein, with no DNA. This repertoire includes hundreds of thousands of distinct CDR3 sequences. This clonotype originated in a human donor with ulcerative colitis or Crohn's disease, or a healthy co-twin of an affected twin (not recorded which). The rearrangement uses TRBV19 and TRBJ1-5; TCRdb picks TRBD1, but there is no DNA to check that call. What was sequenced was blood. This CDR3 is CASSSRPNSNQPQHF.